What follows describes a single TCR beta chain. What it binds is unknown. Every isolated RNA sample was fully reverse transcribed, so sequencing captured expressed TCRB transcripts. The protocol was immunoSEQ multiplex PCR, while the TCRdb copy is restricted to in-frame clones and leaves out a portion. The sample lists approximately 170,000 clones, approximately 8.4% occurring once. This entry is derived from a study of beta chain features in type 1 diabetes. Study outcomes and limitations: TCRB CDR3s were moderately but significantly shorter in Type 1 diabetes patients in all four CD4+ subsets. The naive, central memory and Treg TCRB repertoires showed an apparent similarity that was greater among patients than among healthy donors. When VDJ junctions were examined, type 1 diabetes patients showed fewer insertions and more deletions.

Cell sorting via CD45RO/CCR7/CD25/CD127/CD95/CD27 was performed to obtain CD4+ naive, central memory, regulatory and stem cell-like memory cells. Germline CDR1 MNHEY, CDR2 SMNVEV (reference sequence). This CDR3 region has 13 residues. Trimming cost V 2 bases and J 0 bases, with 4 bases left between them. This receptor was identified in a man aged 18 to 35 with type 1 diabetes. The chain uses TRBV27 and TRBJ1-1; no clear D gene. Sample: central memory CD4+ T cells from blood. CDR3 in DNA: TGTGCCAGCAGTTTAAATATGAACACTGAAGCTTTCTTT. It codes for CASSLNMNTEAFF.